What follows describes a single T cell receptor beta chain. Its antigen is unknown. CDR3 size: 16 residues. Trimming cost V 4 bases and J 4 bases; bases outside gene matches: 9. Germline values: CDR1 SGHDN, CDR2 FVKESK. The data are from a study of response to subunit inactivated influenza vaccine. Findings of the study overall: Only a handful of new T cells, the authors suggested, are recruited with each seasonal influenza vaccination.

From the RT-PCR reads, TCRdb called clonotypes with MiXCR, one entry per CDR3 protein. The table has 560,000 or so distinct CDR3 sequences, around 8% seen once. This TCR was sampled from a man aged 50 to 75 who received an inactivated influenza vaccine. The V and J genes are TRBV14 and TRBJ2-1; 8 positions match TRBD2. The sequences come from PBMCs from blood, collected 23 months after vaccination. In nucleotides, the CDR3 is TGTGCCAGCAGCCTCGGAGCGGGAGTGTATTACAATGAGCAGTTCTTC. Its protein product is CASSLGAGVYYNEQFF.